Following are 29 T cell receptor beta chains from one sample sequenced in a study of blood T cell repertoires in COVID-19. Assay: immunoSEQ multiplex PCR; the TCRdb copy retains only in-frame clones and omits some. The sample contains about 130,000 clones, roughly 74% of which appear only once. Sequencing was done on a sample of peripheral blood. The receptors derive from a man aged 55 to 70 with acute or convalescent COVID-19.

CDR3 sequence: CASSGEAGKGGYTF. In DNA, the CDR3 is TGTGCCAGCAGCGGCGAAGCAGGGAAGGGCGGCTACACCTTC. The chain recombines TRBV9 with TRBJ1-2; weak D call: TRBD1 (5 bases). From germline, CDR1 is SGDLS and CDR2 YYNGEE. V lost 3 bases and J lost 8, with 17 bases in between. The CDR3 runs 14 residues. Drawing the rest from reference TRBV9 and TRBJ1-2, the complete variable domain is DSGVTQTPKHLITATGQRVTLRCSPRSGDLSVYWYQQSLDQGLQFLIQYYNGEERAKGNILERFSAQQFPDLHSELNLSSLELGDSALYFCASSGEAGKGGYTFGSGTRLTVV.

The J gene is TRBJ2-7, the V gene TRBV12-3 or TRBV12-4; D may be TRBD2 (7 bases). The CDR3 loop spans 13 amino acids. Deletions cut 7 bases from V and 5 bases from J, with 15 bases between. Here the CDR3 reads CASIHREGNEQYF. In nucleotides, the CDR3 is TGTGCCAGCATACACAGGGAGGGCAACGAGCAGTACTTC.

The CDR3 loop reads CASSQGSGELFF. The CDR3 DNA reads as TGCGCCAGCAGCCAAGGGAGTGGGGAGCTGTTTTTT. The rearrangement joins TRBV4-1 to TRBJ2-2; no clear D gene. Deletions cut 1 base from V and 8 bases from J, with 5 bases between. The germline V gene has CDR1 MGHRA and CDR2 YSYEKL. The CDR3 extends over 12 amino acids.

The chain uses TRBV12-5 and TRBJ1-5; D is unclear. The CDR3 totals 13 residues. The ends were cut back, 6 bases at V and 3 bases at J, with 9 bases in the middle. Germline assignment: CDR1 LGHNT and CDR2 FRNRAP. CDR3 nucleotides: TGTGCTAGTGGACGGGAGCCCAATCAGCCCCAGCATTTT. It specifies CASGREPNQPQHF. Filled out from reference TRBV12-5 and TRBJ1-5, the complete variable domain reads DARVTQTPRHKVTEMGQEVTMRCQPILGHNTVFWYRQTMMQGLELLAYFRNRAPLDDSGMPKDRFSAEMPDATLATLKIQPSEPRDSAVYFCASGREPNQPQHFGDGTRLSIL.

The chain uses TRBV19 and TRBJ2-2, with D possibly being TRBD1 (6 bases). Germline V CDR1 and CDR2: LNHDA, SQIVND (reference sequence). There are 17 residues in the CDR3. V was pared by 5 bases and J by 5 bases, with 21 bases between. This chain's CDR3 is CASSRDRTPSLTGELFF. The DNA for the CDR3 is TGTGCCAGTAGTCGCGACAGGACCCCTTCCTTAACCGGGGAGCTGTTTTTT.

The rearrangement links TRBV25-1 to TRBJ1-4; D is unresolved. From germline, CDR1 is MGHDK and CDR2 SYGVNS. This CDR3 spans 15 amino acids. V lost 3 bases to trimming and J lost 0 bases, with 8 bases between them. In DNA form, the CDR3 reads TGTGCCAGCAGTGATGTGAGGTCAACTAATGAAAAACTGTTTTTT. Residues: CASSDVRSTNEKLFF.

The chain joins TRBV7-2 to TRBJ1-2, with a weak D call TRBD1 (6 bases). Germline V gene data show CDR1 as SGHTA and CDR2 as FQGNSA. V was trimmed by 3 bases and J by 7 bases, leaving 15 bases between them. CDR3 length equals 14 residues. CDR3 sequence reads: CASSFSRGRGGYTF. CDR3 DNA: TGTGCCAGCAGCTTTTCCAGGGGTAGGGGTGGCTACACCTTC.

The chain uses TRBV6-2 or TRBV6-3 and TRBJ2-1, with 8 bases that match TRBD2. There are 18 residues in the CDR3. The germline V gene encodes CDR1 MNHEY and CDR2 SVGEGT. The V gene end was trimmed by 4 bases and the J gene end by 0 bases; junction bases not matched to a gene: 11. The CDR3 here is CASSSHRTSRSSYNEQFF. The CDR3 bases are TGTGCCAGCAGTTCCCACCGGACTAGCCGCAGCTCCTACAATGAGCAGTTCTTC.

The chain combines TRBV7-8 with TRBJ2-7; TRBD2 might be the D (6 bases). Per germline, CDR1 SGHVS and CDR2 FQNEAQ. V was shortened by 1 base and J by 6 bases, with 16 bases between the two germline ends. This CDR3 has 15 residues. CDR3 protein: CASSLEAPMGGEQYF. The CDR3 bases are TGTGCCAGCAGCTTAGAGGCCCCCATGGGAGGCGAGCAGTACTTC.

The chain's CDR3 is CASSPGTGGVRTGELFF. In DNA form, the CDR3 reads TGCGCCAGCAGCCCCGGGACAGGGGGCGTGAGGACCGGGGAGCTGTTTTTT. The chain employs TRBV5-1 and TRBJ2-2; TRBD1 matches 12 bases. Germline CDR1 SGHRS, CDR2 YFSETQ. The CDR3 spans 17 residues. Trimming removed 4 bases from V and 5 bases from J; junction bases left unmatched: 9. The whole variable domain, filled in from reference TRBV5-1 and TRBJ2-2, reads KAGVTQTPRYLIKTRGQQVTLSCSPISGHRSVSWYQQTPGQGLQFLFEYFSETQRNKGNFPGRFSGRQFSNSRSEMNVSTLELGDSALYLCASSPGTGGVRTGELFFGEGSRLTVL.

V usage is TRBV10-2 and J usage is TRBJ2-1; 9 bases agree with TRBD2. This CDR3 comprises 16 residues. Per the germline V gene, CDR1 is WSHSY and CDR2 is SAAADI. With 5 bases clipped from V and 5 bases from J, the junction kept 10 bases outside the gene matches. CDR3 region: CASSYLSGSRNNEQFF. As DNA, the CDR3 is TGCGCCAGCAGTTATCTTAGCGGGAGCAGGAACAATGAGCAGTTCTTC.

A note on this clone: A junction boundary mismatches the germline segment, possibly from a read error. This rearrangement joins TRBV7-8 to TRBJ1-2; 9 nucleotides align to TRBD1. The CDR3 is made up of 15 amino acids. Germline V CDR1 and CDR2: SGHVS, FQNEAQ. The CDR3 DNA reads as TGTGCCAGCAGCTTACAGGGGACAGGGAACTTTGGCTACACCTTC. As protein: CASSLQGTGNFGYTF.

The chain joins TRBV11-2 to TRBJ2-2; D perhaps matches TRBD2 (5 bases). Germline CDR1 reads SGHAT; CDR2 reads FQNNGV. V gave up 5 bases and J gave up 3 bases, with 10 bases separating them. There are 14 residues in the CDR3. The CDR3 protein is CASSRSGDTGELFF. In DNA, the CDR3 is TGTGCCAGCAGCCGGAGCGGTGACACCGGGGAGCTGTTTTTT.

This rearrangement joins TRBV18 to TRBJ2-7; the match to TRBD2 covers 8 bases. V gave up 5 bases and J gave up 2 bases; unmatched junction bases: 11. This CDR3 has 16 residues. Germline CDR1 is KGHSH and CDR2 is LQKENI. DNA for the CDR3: TGTGCCAGCTCAGGTTCCGGGGCCGGGGGGGCCTACGAGCAGTACTTC. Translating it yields CASSGSGAGGAYEQYF.

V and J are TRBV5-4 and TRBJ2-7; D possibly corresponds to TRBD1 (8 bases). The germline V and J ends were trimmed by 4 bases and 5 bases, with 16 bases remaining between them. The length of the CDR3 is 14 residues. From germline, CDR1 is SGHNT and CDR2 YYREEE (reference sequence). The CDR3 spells CASSQRQGRDEQYF. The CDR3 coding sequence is TGTGCCAGCAGCCAAAGACAGGGGAGGGACGAGCAGTACTTC. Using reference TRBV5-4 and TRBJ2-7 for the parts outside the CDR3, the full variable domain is ETGVTQSPTHLIKTRGQQVTLRCSSQSGHNTVSWYQQALGQGPQFIFQYYREEENGRGNFPPRFSGLQFPNYSSELNVNALELDDSALYLCASSQRQGRDEQYFGPGTRLTVT.

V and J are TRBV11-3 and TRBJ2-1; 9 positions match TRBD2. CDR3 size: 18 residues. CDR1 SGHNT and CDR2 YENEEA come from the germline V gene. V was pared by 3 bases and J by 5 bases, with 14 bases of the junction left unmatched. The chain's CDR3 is CASSFSGSGVLWDNEQFF. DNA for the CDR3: TGTGCCAGCAGCTTTAGCGGGAGCGGGGTACTCTGGGACAATGAGCAGTTCTTC.

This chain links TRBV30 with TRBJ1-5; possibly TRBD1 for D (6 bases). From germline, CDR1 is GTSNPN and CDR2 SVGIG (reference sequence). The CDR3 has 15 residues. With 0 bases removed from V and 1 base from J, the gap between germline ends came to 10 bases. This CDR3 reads CAWSVPGVSNQPQHF. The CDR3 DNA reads TGTGCCTGGAGTGTACCAGGGGTGAGCAATCAGCCCCAGCATTTT.

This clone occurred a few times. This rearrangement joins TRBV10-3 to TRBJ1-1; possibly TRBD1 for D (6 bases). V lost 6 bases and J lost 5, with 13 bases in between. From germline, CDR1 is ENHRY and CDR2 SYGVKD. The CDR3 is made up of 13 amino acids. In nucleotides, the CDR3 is TGTGCCATCAGCTTACAAAGGGGGACTGAAGCTTTCTTT. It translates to CAISLQRGTEAFF.

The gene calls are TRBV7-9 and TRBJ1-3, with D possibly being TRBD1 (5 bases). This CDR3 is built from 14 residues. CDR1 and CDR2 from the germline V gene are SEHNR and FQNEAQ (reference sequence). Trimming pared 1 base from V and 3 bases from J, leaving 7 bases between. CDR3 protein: CASSLVGLGNTIYF. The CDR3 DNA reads TGTGCCAGCAGCTTAGTGGGGCTTGGAAACACCATATATTTT.

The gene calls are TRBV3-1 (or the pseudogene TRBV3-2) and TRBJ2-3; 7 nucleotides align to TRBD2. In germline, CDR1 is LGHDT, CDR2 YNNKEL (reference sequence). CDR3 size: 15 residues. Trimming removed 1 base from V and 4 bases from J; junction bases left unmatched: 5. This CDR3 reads CASSQGWGGADTQYF. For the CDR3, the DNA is TGTGCCAGCAGCCAAGGTTGGGGGGGAGCAGATACGCAGTATTTT.

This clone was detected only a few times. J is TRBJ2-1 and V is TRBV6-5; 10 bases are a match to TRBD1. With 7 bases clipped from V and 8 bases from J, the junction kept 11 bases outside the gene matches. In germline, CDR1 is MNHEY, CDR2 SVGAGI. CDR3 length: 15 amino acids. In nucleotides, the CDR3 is TGTGCCAGCACCCTACGCCCAGGACAGGGGGATGAGCAGTTCTTC. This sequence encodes CASTLRPGQGDEQFF.

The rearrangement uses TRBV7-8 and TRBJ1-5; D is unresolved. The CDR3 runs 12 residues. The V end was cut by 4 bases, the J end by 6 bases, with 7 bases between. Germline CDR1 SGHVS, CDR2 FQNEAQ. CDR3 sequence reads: CASSSGIQPQHF. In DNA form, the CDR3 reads TGTGCCAGCAGCTCCGGTATTCAGCCCCAGCATTTT.

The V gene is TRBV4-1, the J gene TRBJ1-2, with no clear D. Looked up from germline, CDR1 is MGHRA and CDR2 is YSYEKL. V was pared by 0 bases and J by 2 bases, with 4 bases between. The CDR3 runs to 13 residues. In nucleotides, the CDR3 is TGCGCCAGCAGCCAAGATCGGAACTATGGCTACACCTTC. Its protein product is CASSQDRNYGYTF.

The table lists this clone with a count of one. CDR3 in amino acids: CASSVEQGRTEAFF. The CDR3 nucleotides are TGTGCCAGCAGCGTAGAACAGGGAAGGACTGAAGCTTTCTTT. The chain combines TRBV9 with TRBJ1-1; TRBD1 might be the D (6 bases). V was pared by 0 bases and J by 5 bases, with 11 bases between. Germline V gives CDR1 SGDLS, CDR2 YYNGEE. The CDR3 loop spans 14 amino acids.

The CDR3 coding sequence is TGTGCCAGCAGCCAAGGACTAGCGGGCCCCTACGAGCAGTACTTC. Translating gives CASSQGLAGPYEQYF. This chain joins TRBV3-1 (or the pseudogene TRBV3-2) and TRBJ2-7; 10 nucleotides match TRBD2. CDR1 LGHDT and CDR2 YNNKEL come from the germline V gene (reference sequence). The CDR3 has 15 residues. V gave up 1 base and J gave up 2 bases; unmatched junction bases: 2.

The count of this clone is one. The CDR3 region is CASSPHGEAAEAFF. In DNA, the CDR3 is TGTGCCAGCTCACCGCACGGGGAGGCAGCCGAAGCTTTCTTT. The V gene is TRBV18, the J gene TRBJ1-1; D gene ambiguous. There are 14 residues in the CDR3. The germline V gene has CDR1 KGHSH and CDR2 LQKENI. V was trimmed by 3 bases and J by 8 bases, leaving 16 bases between them.

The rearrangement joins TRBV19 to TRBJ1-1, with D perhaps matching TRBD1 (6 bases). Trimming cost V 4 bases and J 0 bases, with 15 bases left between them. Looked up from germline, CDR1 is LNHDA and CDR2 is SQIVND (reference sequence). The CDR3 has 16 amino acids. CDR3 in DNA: TGTGCCAGTAGTACCATCGGGGGGCGAATGAACACTGAAGCTTTCTTT. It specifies CASSTIGGRMNTEAFF.

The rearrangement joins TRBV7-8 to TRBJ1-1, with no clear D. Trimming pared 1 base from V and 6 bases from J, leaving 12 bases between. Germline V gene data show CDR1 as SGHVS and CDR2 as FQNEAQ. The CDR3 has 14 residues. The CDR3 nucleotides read TGTGCCAGCAGCTTAGTATGGTCCGAGGCTGAAGCTTTCTTT. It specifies CASSLVWSEAEAFF.

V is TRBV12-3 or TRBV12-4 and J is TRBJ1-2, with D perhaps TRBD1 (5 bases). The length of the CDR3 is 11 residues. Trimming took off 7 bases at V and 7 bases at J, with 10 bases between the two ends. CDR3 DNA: TGTGCCAGCACCACAAGGGGTGGCTACACCTTC. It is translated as CASTTRGGYTF.